The sequence of this TCR beta chain was determined in a study of tumor and adjacent non-tumor tissue in lung cancer. The overall study: Aged roughly 31 to 80 years, patients included fewer than 11 men and about 5 women with stage I to III disease. Samples averaged around 4 million productive TCRbeta reads each.

Whole-study findings and limits: Tumor repertoires had a smaller top 100 clone share than normal lung.

TCRbeta libraries were built with three rounds of nested PCR, modified from ARM-PCR. TCRdb passed the multiplex PCR reads through MiXCR, listing each CDR3 protein once. The sample records 45,000 to 65,000 distinct CDR3 sequences, 74% being singletons. Note on this clonotype: Its target is not known. Because it lacks the conserved phenylalanine or tryptophan at the end, this CDR3 is likely a read error.

The CDR3 totals 14 residues. From germline, CDR1 is SGHNT and CDR2 YYREEE (reference sequence). RNA was extracted from bulk tissue without any cell sorting. More than 3 cm separated this lung sample from the edge of the tumor. Between August and November 2014, newly diagnosed, chemotherapy-naive lung cancer patients underwent thoracic surgery in China. The source is a woman aged 60-70 years with non-small cell lung cancer. Sequenced input: distant non-tumor lung tissue. The rearrangement links TRBV5-4 to TRBJ1-2, with TRBD1 as a possible D gene (6 bases). CDR3 nucleotide sequence: TGTGCGAGCAGCTCGGGACAACTTAACTATGGCTACACCCTC. This codes for CASSSGQLNYGYTL.